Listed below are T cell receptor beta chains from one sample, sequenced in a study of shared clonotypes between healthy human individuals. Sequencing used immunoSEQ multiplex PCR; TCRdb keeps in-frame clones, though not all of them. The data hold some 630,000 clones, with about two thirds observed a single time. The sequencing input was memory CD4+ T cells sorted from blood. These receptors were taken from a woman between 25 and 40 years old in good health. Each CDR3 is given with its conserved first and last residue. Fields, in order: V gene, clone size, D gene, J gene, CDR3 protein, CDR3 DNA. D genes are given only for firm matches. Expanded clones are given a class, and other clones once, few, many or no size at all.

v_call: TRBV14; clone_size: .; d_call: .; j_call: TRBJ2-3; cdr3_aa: CASSRRLGSSTDTQYF; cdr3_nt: TGTGCCAGCAGCCGAAGATTAGGCTCTAGCACAGATACGCAGTATTTT
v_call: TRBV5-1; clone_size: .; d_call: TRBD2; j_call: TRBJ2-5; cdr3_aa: CASSLLGGQETQYF; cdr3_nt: TGCGCCAGCAGCTTGTTGGGGGGGCAAGAGACCCAGTACTTC
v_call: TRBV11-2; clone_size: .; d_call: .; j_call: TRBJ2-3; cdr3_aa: CASSYRRGRGSADTQYF; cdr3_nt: TGTGCCAGCAGCTATCGACGGGGTAGAGGTAGCGCAGATACGCAGTATTTT
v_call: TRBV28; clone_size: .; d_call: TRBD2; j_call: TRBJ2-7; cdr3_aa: CASRPGLAHDYEQYF; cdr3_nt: TGTGCCAGCAGGCCCGGACTAGCGCACGACTACGAGCAGTACTTC
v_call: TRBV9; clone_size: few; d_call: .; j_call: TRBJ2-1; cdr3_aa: CASSAASLWGINEQFF; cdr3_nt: TGTGCCAGCAGCGCTGCCTCCCTCTGGGGCATCAATGAGCAGTTCTTC
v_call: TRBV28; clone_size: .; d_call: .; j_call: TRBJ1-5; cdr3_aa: CASRGRGYQPQHF; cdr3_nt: TGTGCCAGCAGGGGGCGAGGCTATCAGCCCCAGCATTTT
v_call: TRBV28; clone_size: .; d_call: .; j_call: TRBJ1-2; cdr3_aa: CATDREPYGYTF; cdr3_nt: TGTGCCACAGACCGGGAACCATATGGCTACACCTTC
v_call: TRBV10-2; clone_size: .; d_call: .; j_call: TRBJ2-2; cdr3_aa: CASYGGPNTGELFF; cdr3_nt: TGCGCCAGTTACGGGGGCCCGAACACCGGGGAGCTGTTTTTT
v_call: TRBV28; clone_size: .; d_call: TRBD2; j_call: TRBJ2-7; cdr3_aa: CASQAGTRNYEQYF; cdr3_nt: TGTGCCAGTCAAGCAGGGACTAGAAACTACGAGCAGTACTTC
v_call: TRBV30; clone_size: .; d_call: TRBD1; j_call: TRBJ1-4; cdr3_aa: CAWSDQGAANEKLFF; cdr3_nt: TGTGCCTGGAGTGATCAGGGGGCGGCTAATGAAAAACTGTTTTTT
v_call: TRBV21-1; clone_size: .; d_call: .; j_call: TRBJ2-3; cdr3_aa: CASSKGEPRTDTQYF; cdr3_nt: TGTGCCAGCAGCAAAGGGGAACCTCGAACTGATACGCAGTATTTT
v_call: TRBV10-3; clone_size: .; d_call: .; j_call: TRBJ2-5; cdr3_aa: CAISERSQETQYF; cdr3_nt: TGTGCCATCAGTGAGCGGTCTCAAGAGACCCAGTACTTC
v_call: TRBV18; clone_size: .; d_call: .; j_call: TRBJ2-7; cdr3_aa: CASSPNRDYEQYF; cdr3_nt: TGTGCCAGCTCACCAAACAGGGATTACGAGCAGTACTTC
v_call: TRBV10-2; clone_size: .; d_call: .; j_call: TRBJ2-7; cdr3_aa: CASSESGYEQYF; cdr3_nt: TGCGCCAGCAGTGAGTCGGGGTACGAGCAGTACTTC
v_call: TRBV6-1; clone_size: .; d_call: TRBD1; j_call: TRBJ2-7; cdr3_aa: CASRTGGYEQYF; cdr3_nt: TGTGCCAGCAGGACAGGGGGCTACGAGCAGTACTTC
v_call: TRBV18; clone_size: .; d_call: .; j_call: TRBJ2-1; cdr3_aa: CASSPRGNQHNEQFF; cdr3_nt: TGTGCCAGCTCACCAAGGGGGAACCAGCACAATGAGCAGTTCTTC
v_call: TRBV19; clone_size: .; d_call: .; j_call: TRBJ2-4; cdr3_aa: CASSITGQVAKNIQYF; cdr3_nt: TGTGCCAGTAGTATTACAGGCCAGGTGGCCAAAAACATTCAGTACTTC
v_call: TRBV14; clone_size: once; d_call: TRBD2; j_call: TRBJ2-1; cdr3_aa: CASSQPSGRYHEQFF; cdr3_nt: TGTGCCAGCAGCCAACCTAGCGGGAGGTACCATGAGCAGTTCTTC
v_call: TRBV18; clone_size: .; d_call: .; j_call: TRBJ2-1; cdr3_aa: CASSEDRGGLAEQFF; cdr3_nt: TGTGCCAGCTCAGAGGACAGGGGTGGACTAGCCGAGCAGTTCTTC
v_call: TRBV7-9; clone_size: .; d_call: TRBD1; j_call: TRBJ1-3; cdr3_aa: CASSSWTGVLIGNTIYF; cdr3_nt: TGTGCCAGCAGCTCTTGGACAGGAGTCCTAATCGGAAACACCATATATTTT
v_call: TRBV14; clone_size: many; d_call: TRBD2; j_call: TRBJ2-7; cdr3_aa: CASSQLAEGNEQYF; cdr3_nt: TGTGCCAGCAGCCAACTAGCGGAGGGGAACGAGCAGTACTTC
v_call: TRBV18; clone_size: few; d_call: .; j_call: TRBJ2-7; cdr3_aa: CASSGREKDEQYF; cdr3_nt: TGTGCCAGCTCAGGCAGGGAGAAAGACGAGCAGTACTTC
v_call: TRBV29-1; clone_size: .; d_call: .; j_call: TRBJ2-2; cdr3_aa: CSVLDFGAGELFF; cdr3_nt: TGCAGCGTGCTGGACTTCGGGGCCGGGGAGCTGTTTTTT
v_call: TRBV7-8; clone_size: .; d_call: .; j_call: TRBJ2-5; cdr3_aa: CASSLGGTLRAETQYF; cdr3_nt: TGTGCCAGCAGCTTAGGGGGGACGCTTAGAGCGGAGACCCAGTACTTC
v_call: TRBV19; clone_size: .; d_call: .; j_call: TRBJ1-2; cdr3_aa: CASSKGQGGYTF; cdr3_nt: TGTGCCAGTAGTAAAGGACAAGGTGGCTACACCTTC
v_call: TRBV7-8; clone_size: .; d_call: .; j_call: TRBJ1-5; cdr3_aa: CASSQGRNQPQHF; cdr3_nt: TGTGCCAGCAGCCAAGGGCGCAATCAGCCCCAGCATTTT
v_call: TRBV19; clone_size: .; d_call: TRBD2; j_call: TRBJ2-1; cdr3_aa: CASSYPTSGSNEQFF; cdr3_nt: TGTGCCAGTAGTTACCCGACTAGCGGGAGCAATGAGCAGTTCTTC
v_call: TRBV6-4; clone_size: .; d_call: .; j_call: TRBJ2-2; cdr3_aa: CASSDSEHTGELFF; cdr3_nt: TGTGCCAGCAGTGACTCGGAGCACACCGGGGAGCTGTTTTTT
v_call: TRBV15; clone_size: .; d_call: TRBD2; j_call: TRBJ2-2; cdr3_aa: CATSSGTSGTIGELFF; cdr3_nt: TGTGCCACCAGCAGTGGGACTAGCGGGACTATCGGGGAGCTGTTTTTT
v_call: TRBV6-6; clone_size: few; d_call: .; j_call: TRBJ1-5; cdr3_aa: CASSPGTSDQPQHF; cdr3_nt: TGTGCCAGCAGTCCCGGGACGTCAGATCAGCCCCAGCATTTT
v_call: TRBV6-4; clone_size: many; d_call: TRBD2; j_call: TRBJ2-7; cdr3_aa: CASTGSGRTYEQYF; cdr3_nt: TGTGCCAGCACCGGTAGCGGGCGGACCTACGAGCAGTACTTC
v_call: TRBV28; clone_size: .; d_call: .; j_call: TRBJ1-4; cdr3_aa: CASSLDGIANEKLFF; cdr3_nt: TGTGCCAGCAGTTTAGATGGGATAGCTAATGAAAAACTGTTTTTT